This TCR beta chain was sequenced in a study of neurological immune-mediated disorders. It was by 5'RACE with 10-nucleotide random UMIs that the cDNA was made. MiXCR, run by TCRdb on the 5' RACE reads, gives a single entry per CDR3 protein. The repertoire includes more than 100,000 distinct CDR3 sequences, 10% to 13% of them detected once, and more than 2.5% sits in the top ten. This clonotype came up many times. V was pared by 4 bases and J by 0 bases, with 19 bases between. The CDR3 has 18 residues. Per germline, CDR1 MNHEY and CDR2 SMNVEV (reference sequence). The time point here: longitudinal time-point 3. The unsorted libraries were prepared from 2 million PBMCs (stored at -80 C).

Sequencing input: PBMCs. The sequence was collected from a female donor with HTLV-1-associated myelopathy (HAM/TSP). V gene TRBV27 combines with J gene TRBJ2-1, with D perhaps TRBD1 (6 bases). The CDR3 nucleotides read TGTGCCAGCAGTTACAGGGTTCCGTCGGCACTCTCCTACAATGAGCAGTTCTTC. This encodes CASSYRVPSALSYNEQFF.